This T cell receptor beta chain was observed in a study of cytomegalovirus exposure and HLA in healthy donors. This CDR3 has 14 amino acids. Germline-derived CDR1 and CDR2 are MNHNS and SASEGT. V was trimmed by 4 bases and J by 7 bases, leaving 14 bases between them. Libraries were prepared by immunoSEQ multiplex PCR; TCRdb keeps only in-frame clonotypes and omits some of them. The repertoire holds about 160,000 clones, with roughly 96% as singletons. This TCR came from a woman aged 18-29 years in good health and CMV-seronegative. V is TRBV6-1 and J is TRBJ1-5, with D hard to call. Sequencing was carried out using PBMCs. Here the CDR3 DNA reads TGTGCCAGCAGTGGACACGGGGTAGGGCAGCCCCAGCATTTT. Amino acids: CASSGHGVGQPQHF.